The sequence of this T cell receptor (beta chain) was determined in a study of blood T cell repertoires in COVID-19. Study at large: Samples of COVID-19 (acute and convalescent) were obtained from the United States, Italy and Spain. From T cells, B-cell-depleted T cells, or PBMCs came the material, which was cDNA or gDNA.

Unmatched junction bases numbered 18, after V lost 4 bases and J lost 7 bases. The CDR3 length is 19 residues. CDR1 is MNHNS, CDR2 SASEGT, per germline. Original processing methods: Reference gene primer amplification in the assay estimated nucleated cell counts. Data came from immunoSEQ multiplex PCR; TCRdb stores just in-frame clones and leaves some out. V and J calls and clone size are those listed in that table; D and trimming were worked out from the DNA. The profile shows some 50,000 clones, approximately 88% of them singletons. The rearrangement links TRBV6-1 to TRBJ1-6; TRBD1 aligns across 8 bases. The specimen sequenced was peripheral blood. The clonotype originates from a man aged 45 to 65 with active COVID-19. CDR3 sequence reads: CASSARTGRFRSGNSPLHF. For the CDR3, the DNA is TGTGCCAGCAGTGCTCGGACAGGGAGGTTTCGGTCCGGGAATTCACCCCTCCACTTT.